Below, 27 T cell receptor beta chains from the same sample are listed, as sequenced in a study of cytomegalovirus exposure and HLA in healthy donors. This PCR relied on a set of 60 Vbeta primers and 13 Jbeta primers. The protocol was immunoSEQ multiplex PCR, while the TCRdb copy is restricted to in-frame clones and leaves out a portion. This sample has 140,000 to 150,000 clones; approximately 72% occur once, and the top ten carry 6.5%. The sequenced material came from PBMCs. Receptor source: a woman in her sixties or seventies in good health and CMV-seronegative.

The genes are TRBV29-1 and TRBJ2-5; 7 nucleotides agree with TRBD2. Losses at the gene ends were 7 bases for V and 0 bases for J; bases not matched to a gene: 11. Germline assignment: CDR1 SQVTM and CDR2 ANQGSEA. This CDR3 has 15 amino acids. CDR3 protein: CSAIAGRGYQETQYF. The CDR3 DNA follows: TGCAGCGCGATCGCAGGGCGGGGGTACCAAGAGACCCAGTACTTC.

This clone was detected a few times. The genes are TRBV7-6 and TRBJ2-5; TRBD1 might be the D (6 bases). The CDR3 has 17 residues. Trimming took off 3 bases at V and 1 base at J, with 18 bases between the two ends. Germline lookup yields CDR1 SGHVS and CDR2 FNYEAQ. CDR3 amino acids: CASSFSPRQDLQETQYF. The DNA for the CDR3 is TGTGCCAGCAGCTTTTCCCCAAGACAGGACCTCCAAGAGACCCAGTACTTC. Using reference TRBV7-6 and TRBJ2-5 for the parts outside the CDR3, the full variable domain is GAGVSQSPRYKVTKRGQDVALRCDPISGHVSLYWYRQALGQGPEFLTYFNYEAQQDKSGLPNDRFSAERPEGSISTLTIQRTEQRDSAMYRCASSFSPRQDLQETQYFGPGTRLLVL.

The V call is TRBV29-1, the J call TRBJ2-1, with TRBD2 as a possible D gene (6 bases). The V and J ends lost 2 bases and 7 bases respectively, with 12 bases between them. Germline lookup yields CDR1 SQVTM and CDR2 ANQGSEA. The length of the CDR3 is 13 residues. DNA for the CDR3: TGCAGCGTTGAAACGGCGACTAGAAATGAGCAGTTCTTC. Protein product: CSVETATRNEQFF.

On this clone: At one end, the junction sequence differs from germline, possibly due to a read error. This chain links TRBV7-2 with TRBJ2-1; the D is unclear. The CDR3 sequence is 13 residues long. Germline V lookup: CDR1 SGHTA, CDR2 FQGNSA. CDR3 nucleotide sequence: TGTGCCAGCAGCTTAATGACTGTCAATAAGCAGTTCTTC. Amino acid sequence: CASSLMTVNKQFF.

This chain joins TRBV5-1 and TRBJ1-2; D is unresolved. Trimming removed 1 base at V and 4 bases at J, with 8 bases between. Looked up from germline, CDR1 is SGHRS and CDR2 is YFSETQ. The CDR3 runs to 13 residues. The CDR3 protein is CASSLSDTYGYTF. The CDR3 region has the DNA TGCGCCAGCAGCTTGAGTGACACCTATGGCTACACCTTC.

V is TRBV5-3 and J is TRBJ2-1, with 9 positions matching TRBD2. TRBV5-3 is assigned to the ORF class and has an uncertain function. Trimming at V came to 4 bases and at J to 4 bases, leaving 12 bases not matched to a gene. This CDR3 has 17 residues. CDR3 nucleotide sequence: TGTGCCAGAAGCCCCGGTCGGGCGGGAGGGCATTACAATGAGCAGTTCTTC. It is translated as CARSPGRAGGHYNEQFF.

The V and J genes are TRBV10-3 and TRBJ2-2; 7 nucleotides align to TRBD2. Germline V gene data show CDR1 as ENHRY and CDR2 as SYGVKD. The CDR3 loop spans 15 amino acids. J lost 4 bases, V lost 0 bases, and 2 bases had no gene match. The CDR3 reads CAISESGGTTGELFF. The CDR3 bases are TGTGCCATCAGTGAGTCGGGGGGGACCACCGGGGAGCTGTTTTTT.

This chain connects TRBV5-1 to TRBJ2-3; possibly TRBD1 for D (5 bases). The CDR3 is 14 residues long. With 0 bases removed from V and 2 bases from J, the gap between germline ends came to 7 bases. Germline CDR1 and CDR2: SGHRS and YFSETQ. As DNA, the CDR3 is TGCGCCAGCAGCTTGGACAGGTCCACAGATACGCAGTATTTT. Protein: CASSLDRSTDTQYF.

This clone showed up just a few times. The rearrangement joins TRBV7-6 to TRBJ2-7, with no clear D. The CDR3 extends over 14 amino acids. The ends were cut back, 1 base at V and 0 bases at J, with 7 bases in the middle. CDR1 is SGHVS and CDR2 is FNYEAQ in the germline V gene. CDR3 protein: CASSLGRVSYEQYF. In DNA, the CDR3 is TGTGCCAGCAGCTTAGGTCGGGTCTCCTACGAGCAGTACTTC.

The chain uses TRBV6-6 and TRBJ1-4, with D possibly being TRBD1 (5 bases). The V end lost 5 bases, the J end lost 0 bases, and 10 bases lay between the germline ends. CDR1 is MNHNY and CDR2 is SVGAGI in the germline V gene (reference sequence). CDR3 length: 15 residues. DNA for the CDR3: TGTGCCAGCAGTCCCCGGGGGGCAACTAATGAAAAACTGTTTTTT. Amino acid sequence: CASSPRGATNEKLFF.

The V and J genes are TRBV9 and TRBJ2-1, with TRBD2 as a possible D gene (5 bases). Trimming pared 0 bases from V and 12 bases from J, leaving 16 bases between. Germline CDR1 reads SGDLS; CDR2 reads YYNGEE. This CDR3 comprises 14 residues. The CDR3, as DNA: TGTGCCAGCAGCGTAGGGGGTGGCTATCGGGGGCAGTTCTTC. Residues: CASSVGGGYRGQFF.

As regards this clone: One end of the junction is discordant with germline, which a read error may explain. CDR3 sequence reads: CAGSWRASSNEQFF. The CDR3 nucleotides read TGCGCCGGCAGCTGGAGGGCTAGCTCCAATGAGCAGTTCTTC. This rearrangement joins TRBV4-3 to TRBJ2-1; the D gene is possibly TRBD2 (6 bases). The CDR3 runs 14 residues. CDR1 is LGHNA and CDR2 is YSLEER in the germline V gene.

This clone has just a few counts. J is TRBJ2-7 and V is TRBV11-2, with a weak D call TRBD2 (6 bases). The CDR3 sequence is 14 residues long. V gave up 6 bases and J gave up 6 bases, with 18 bases separating them. Looked up from germline, CDR1 is SGHAT and CDR2 is FQNNGV. The CDR3 spells CASRLRGLGGEQYF. The DNA for the CDR3 is TGTGCCAGCAGGCTTAGAGGTTTGGGGGGCGAGCAGTACTTC.

This chain links TRBV10-1 with TRBJ2-1; the match to TRBD2 covers 8 bases. V was clipped by 11 bases and J by 4 bases; unmatched bases: 13. This CDR3 spans 15 amino acids. Per the germline V gene, CDR1 is WNHNN and CDR2 is SYGVQD (reference sequence). DNA of the CDR3: TGCGCCCGCTCACACGGGGCTAGCGGGTACAATGAGCAGTTCTTC. This translates into CARSHGASGYNEQFF.

The chain is built from TRBV7-2 and TRBJ2-3; 7 nucleotides match TRBD2. J gave up 1 base and V 0 bases, and 7 bases lay outside the gene matches. CDR3 length: 17 amino acids. Germline V gene sequence: CDR1 SGHTA, CDR2 FQGNSA. The CDR3 spells CASSLAFAGAGTDTQYF. The DNA for the CDR3 is TGTGCCAGCAGCTTAGCTTTTGCGGGAGCGGGCACAGATACGCAGTATTTT.

The CDR3 sequence is CASSEGVGRLGYTF. Written as DNA, the CDR3 is TGTGCCAGCAGTGAAGGGGTGGGGCGGTTGGGCTACACCTTC. V and J are TRBV2 and TRBJ1-2; D perhaps matches TRBD1 (5 bases). The CDR3 runs to 14 residues. V was clipped by 1 base and J by 8 bases, with 14 bases between them. CDR1 is SNHLY, CDR2 FYNNEI, per germline.

This rearrangement joins TRBV13 to TRBJ1-3; D might be TRBD1 (6 bases). Germline CDR1 PRHDT, CDR2 FYEKMQ (reference sequence). The germline V and J ends were trimmed by 5 bases and 0 bases, with 14 bases remaining between them. The CDR3 extends over 16 amino acids. CDR3 sequence reads: CASSPSTGTSGNTIYF. DNA of the CDR3: TGTGCCAGCAGCCCATCGACAGGTACCTCTGGAAACACCATATATTTT.

The chain links TRBV28 to TRBJ2-5; 14 nucleotides align to TRBD2. The germline gives CDR1 MDHEN, CDR2 SYDVKM. J gave up 5 bases and V 5 bases, and 10 bases lay outside the gene matches. The CDR3 extends over 17 amino acids. In DNA, the CDR3 is TGTGCCAGCAGTCCGCGACTAGCGGGGGGGCCTCGTGAGACCCAGTACTTC. Its protein is CASSPRLAGGPRETQYF.

The chain employs TRBV12-5 and TRBJ2-6; 9 bases are a match to TRBD1. This CDR3 comprises 17 residues. CDR1 and CDR2 from the germline V gene are LGHNT and FRNRAP. The ends lost 5 bases at V and 1 base at J; junction bases unmatched: 6. CDR3 sequence: CASGPGQGGSGANVLTF. The CDR3 DNA sequence: TGTGCTAGTGGTCCGGGACAGGGAGGGTCTGGGGCCAACGTCCTGACTTTC.

The chain uses TRBV7-2 and TRBJ1-5; D gene ambiguous. Trimming cost V 5 bases and J 10 bases, with 15 bases left between them. The germline V gene has CDR1 SGHTA and CDR2 FQGNSA. The CDR3 runs to 13 residues. CDR3 sequence reads: CASSKTHGEPQHF. The CDR3 nucleotides read TGTGCCAGCAGCAAAACCCACGGGGAACCCCAGCATTTT.

This clone has just a few counts. Other DNA sequences in this specimen translate into the identical CDR3. The CDR3 nucleotides are TGTGCCAGCAGTGGGGGACAGAGGTTGAACACTGAAGCTTTCTTT. It translates to CASSGGQRLNTEAFF. V usage is TRBV6-5 and J usage is TRBJ1-1, with 7 bases matching TRBD1. CDR3 size: 15 residues. J was trimmed by 0 bases and V by 5 bases; bases with no gene match: 6. CDR1 is MNHEY and CDR2 is SVGAGI in the germline V gene.

The chain couples TRBV9 to TRBJ2-3, with D perhaps matching TRBD1 (6 bases). Germline V lookup: CDR1 SGDLS, CDR2 YYNGEE. The CDR3 extends over 16 amino acids. Trimming removed 1 base from V and 2 bases from J, with 14 bases in between. CDR3 in DNA: TGTGCCAGCAGCGTATGGGGAAGGGGGACCACAGATACGCAGTATTTT. Amino acid sequence: CASSVWGRGTTDTQYF.

The CDR3 reads CASSLWRRIQETQYF. In DNA form, the CDR3 reads TGTGCCAGCAGCTTATGGCGGAGAATCCAAGAGACCCAGTACTTC. The rearrangement uses TRBV7-8 and TRBJ2-5; no definite D call. V was trimmed by 2 bases and J by 1 base, leaving 11 bases between them. CDR3 length: 15 amino acids. CDR1 is SGHVS and CDR2 is FQNEAQ in the germline V gene.

V gene TRBV7-7 combines with J gene TRBJ2-5; TRBD2 aligns across 9 bases. This CDR3 comprises 14 residues. Germline V gene sequence: CDR1 SSHAT, CDR2 FNYEAQ (reference sequence). With V trimmed by 5 bases and J by 1 base, 2 bases remained unmatched. The CDR3 coding sequence is TGTGCCAGCAGCCGTAGCGGGAGCCAAGAGACCCAGTACTTC. It codes for CASSRSGSQETQYF.

This chain uses TRBV5-1 with TRBJ1-1; D is perhaps TRBD1 (6 bases). The CDR3 has 16 residues. V shed 6 bases and J shed 5 bases, with 23 bases lying between them. CDR1 is SGHRS and CDR2 is YFSETQ in the germline V gene. The CDR3, as DNA: TGCGCCAGCACCCTAGGGGGGGTTGGGGTCGGAACTGAAGCTTTCTTT. Residues: CASTLGGVGVGTEAFF. Using reference TRBV5-1 and TRBJ1-1 for the parts outside the CDR3, the full variable domain is KAGVTQTPRYLIKTRGQQVTLSCSPISGHRSVSWYQQTPGQGLQFLFEYFSETQRNKGNFPGRFSGRQFSNSRSEMNVSTLELGDSALYLCASTLGGVGVGTEAFFGQGTRLTVV.

The V and J genes are TRBV19 and TRBJ1-5; possibly TRBD1 for D (5 bases). CDR1 and CDR2 (germline): LNHDA, SQIVND (reference sequence). Trimming took 3 bases from V and 15 from J, leaving 12 bases between them. The CDR3 is 11 amino acids. The CDR3 loop reads CASSIKQALHF. The CDR3 bases are TGTGCCAGTAGTATTAAACAGGCCTTGCATTTT.

Only one count was recorded for this clone. This sequence joins TRBV5-8 and TRBJ2-3; 10 bases are a match to TRBD2. J lost 2 bases, V lost 6 bases, and 9 bases had no gene match. This CDR3 region has 16 residues. CDR1 SGHTS and CDR2 YDEGEE come from the germline V gene. The chain's CDR3 is CASTKGLAGVTDTQYF. The CDR3 DNA follows: TGTGCCAGCACCAAAGGTCTAGCGGGAGTCACAGATACGCAGTATTTT. The variable domain in full, with the rest retrieved from reference TRBV5-8 and TRBJ2-3, is EAGVTQSPTHLIKTRGQQATLRCSPISGHTSVYWYQQALGLGLQFLLWYDEGEERNRGNFPPRFSGRQFPNYSSELNVNALELEDSALYLCASTKGLAGVTDTQYFGPGTRLTVL.